The 9 T cell receptor beta chains in this list originate from one sample, sequenced in a study of T cells in Graves' hyperthyroidism and ophthalmopathy. Using RNA transcripts as the source, TCR beta CDR3 regions were amplified. HTBI primers were used for first-round RT-PCR of the TCR CDR3. TCRdb reprocessed the multiplex PCR reads via MiXCR and lists one record per CDR3 protein. The sample has around 600,000 distinct CDR3 sequences; around 13% are singletons. The sequenced sample consisted of blood. The source is a woman aged 45-65 years with Graves' ophthalmopathy.

This clonotype has just a few counts. The rearrangement links TRBV29-1 to TRBJ1-2, with D unclear. The V and J ends lost 2 bases and 2 bases respectively, with 9 bases between them. Germline CDR1 is SQVTM and CDR2 is ANQGSEA. The CDR3 contains 13 residues. DNA for the CDR3: TGCAGCGTTGAATACGTTGGGAACTATGGCTACACCTTC. Encoded protein: CSVEYVGNYGYTF.

This clonotype has a count of ten or more. This chain connects TRBV30 to TRBJ1-2; 9 bases agree with TRBD1. There are 15 residues in the CDR3. V shed 0 bases, J shed 8 bases, and the junction held 10 bases outside the gene matches. Germline V CDR1 and CDR2: GTSNPN, SVGIG (reference sequence). The chain's CDR3 is CAWSVSLQGAKGYTF. The CDR3 DNA reads as TGTGCCTGGAGTGTAAGCCTACAGGGGGCGAAGGGCTACACCTTC. Complete variable domain (other parts from reference TRBV30 and TRBJ1-2): SQTIHQWPATLVQPVGSPLSLECTVEGTSNPNLYWYRQAAGRGLQLLFYSVGIGQISSEVPQNLSASRPQDRQFILSSKKLLLSDSGFYLCAWSVSLQGAKGYTFGSGTRLTVV.

This rearrangement joins TRBV9 to TRBJ1-1; D is unclear. Between the trimmed V and J ends, which lost 0 bases and 1 base, there was a span of 10 bases. The CDR3 runs 15 residues. Germline CDR1 is SGDLS and CDR2 is YYNGEE. CDR3 nucleotides: TGTGCCAGCAGCGTAGAAGGAGGATGGAACACTGAAGCTTTCTTT. It yields the protein CASSVEGGWNTEAFF.

This clonotype was picked up many times. This chain links TRBV6-2 or TRBV6-3 with TRBJ2-3, with 7 bases lining up with TRBD2. CDR1 MNHEY and CDR2 SVGEGT come from the germline V gene. The CDR3 contains 15 residues. Trimming cost V 0 bases and J 4 bases; bases outside gene matches: 4. CDR3 amino acids: CASSYSSGMADTQYF. CDR3 nucleotide sequence: TGTGCCAGCAGTTACTCGAGCGGGATGGCAGATACGCAGTATTTT.

This clonotype was picked up a small number of times. This may arise from a read error, as a much more abundant clone is one base away. The chain combines TRBV18 with TRBJ1-2; maybe TRBD1 (6 bases). The germline V gene encodes CDR1 KGHSH and CDR2 LQKENI. Trimming removed 3 bases from V and 0 bases from J, with 14 bases in between. The length of the CDR3 is 16 residues. The CDR3 sequence is CASSPRRDTANYGYTF. CDR3 DNA: TGTGCCAGCTCACCTCGCCGGGACACCGCTAACTATGGCTACACCTTC.

Comment on this clonotype: This may be a read error: a much more frequent sequence differs by one nucleotide. The chain carries TRBV7-9 and TRBJ2-7; weak D call: TRBD2 (5 bases). Germline lookup yields CDR1 SEHNR and CDR2 FQNEAQ (reference sequence). The CDR3 extends over 12 amino acids. CDR3 in DNA: TGTACCAGCAGCCAGAGAGGGTACGAGCAGTACTTC. Protein product: CTSSQRGYEQYF. Complete variable domain (other parts from reference TRBV7-9 and TRBJ2-7): DTGVSQNPRHKITKRGQNVTFRCDPISEHNRLYWYRQTLGQGPEFLTYFQNEAQLEKSRLLSDRFSAERPKGSFSTLEIQRTEQGDSAMYLCTSSQRGYEQYFGPGTRLTVT.

This clonotype was seen at least ten times. The chain is built from TRBV15 and TRBJ1-2, with 7 bases that match TRBD1. The CDR3 length is 15 residues. The junction had 7 bases not matched to a gene; V was cut back by 0 bases and J by 6 bases. Looked up from germline, CDR1 is LNHNV and CDR2 is YYDKDF (reference sequence). This chain's CDR3 is CATSRDLDRVDGYTF. The CDR3 nucleotides are TGTGCCACCAGCAGAGATCTCGACAGGGTAGATGGCTACACCTTC.

This clonotype was recorded many times. The chain uses TRBV12-3 or TRBV12-4 and TRBJ2-7; D might be TRBD2 (6 bases). The CDR3 is 15 amino acids. V lost 3 bases to trimming and J lost 3 bases, with 15 bases between them. This CDR3 is CASSFWEEGSYEQYF. The CDR3 DNA follows: TGTGCCAGCAGTTTTTGGGAGGAGGGGAGCTACGAGCAGTACTTC.

The chain links TRBV4-1 to TRBJ2-1; the D gene is possibly TRBD2 (5 bases). This CDR3 is built from 18 residues. Germline V gives CDR1 MGHRA, CDR2 YSYEKL. V shed 0 bases and J shed 4 bases, with 19 bases lying between them. CDR3 in DNA: TGCGCCAGCAGCCAAGATCGGAGATGGGCTAGCAGTTACAATGAGCAGTTCTTC. Its translation is CASSQDRRWASSYNEQFF.